This T cell receptor beta chain was captured in a study of blood T cells in healthy people across ages. The use of a sample-barcoded 5' primer and a J-beta primer mix characterized a second PCR of about 7 to 12 cycles. TCRdb itself ran the 5' RACE reads through MiXCR, one entry per CDR3 protein. The sample contains just over 800,000 distinct CDR3 sequences, less than 80% of which appear only once. The CDR3 runs 16 residues. Germline CDR1 reads LGHNA; CDR2 reads YNFKEQ. Of note for this clonotype: A junction end diverges from the germline sequence, so it may reflect a read error.

This clonotype was obtained from a man aged 30 to 45 in good health. The material sequenced was blood. The chain has TRBV4-2 and TRBJ2-3, with D hard to call. The CDR3 DNA follows: TGCGCCAGCAGCCAAGATATGGGCCCTAGCACAGATACGCAGTATTTT. Translating gives CASSQDMGPSTDTQYF.